Below are 13 T cell receptor beta chains sequenced from a single sample in a study of T cell responses to AZD1222 COVID-19 vaccine. Libraries were prepared by immunoSEQ multiplex PCR; TCRdb keeps only in-frame clonotypes and omits some of them. The table lists 150,000 to 200,000 clones, around nine tenths of them singletons, with around 1% in the top ten. The sample consisted of peripheral blood, taken 28 days after the second AZD1222 dose. The receptors originated from an adult who received the AZD1222 COVID-19 vaccine.

Only a few counts were recorded for this clone. The chain links TRBV5-6 to TRBJ2-1; possibly TRBD1 for D (6 bases). Trimming left V 4 bases short and J 6 bases short, with 8 bases between. The CDR3 loop spans 12 amino acids. CDR1 is SGHDT, CDR2 YYEEEE, per germline. CDR3 nucleotide sequence: TGTGCCAGCAGCGGACAGCCCAATGAGCAGTTCTTC. Translating gives CASSGQPNEQFF.

V is TRBV7-8 and J is TRBJ2-7; 8 bases match TRBD1. V gave up 5 bases and J gave up 3 bases; unmatched junction bases: 12. This CDR3 has 16 residues. Germline V lookup: CDR1 SGHVS, CDR2 FQNEAQ. In DNA, the CDR3 is TGTGCCAGCAGCCAAACGACAGGGGCGTTCGGCTACGAGCAGTACTTC. Protein product: CASSQTTGAFGYEQYF.

This clone was observed a handful of times. The chain employs TRBV7-9 and TRBJ2-5; D is ambiguous. The CDR3 sequence is 13 residues long. The germline V gene has CDR1 SEHNR and CDR2 FQNEAQ (reference sequence). The V and J ends lost 2 bases and 6 bases respectively, with 10 bases between them. CDR3 coding DNA: TGTGCCAGCAGCTTATTCCAGTGGAAGACCCAGTACTTC. Encoded protein: CASSLFQWKTQYF.

V usage is TRBV28 and J usage is TRBJ2-5; no firm D call. Germline V gives CDR1 MDHEN, CDR2 SYDVKM. The V end was cut by 0 bases, the J end by 2 bases, with 7 bases between. This CDR3 is 14 amino acids long. The CDR3 spells CASSLWGKQETQYF. The CDR3 coding sequence is TGTGCCAGCAGTTTATGGGGGAAACAAGAGACCCAGTACTTC.

This clone was counted a single time. V gene TRBV18 combines with J gene TRBJ1-2, with 9 nucleotides matching TRBD1. The V segment lost 2 bases and the J segment 1 base; nucleotides outside the gene matches: 2. The CDR3 has 15 amino acids. CDR1 and CDR2 from the germline V gene are KGHSH and LQKENI. CDR3 region: CASSPGQGNNYGYTF. CDR3 sequence (DNA): TGTGCCAGCTCACCAGGACAGGGGAATAACTATGGCTACACCTTC.

The gene calls are TRBV11-2 and TRBJ1-6; TRBD1 aligns across 7 bases. V shed 5 bases and J 8 bases; nucleotides not matched to a gene: 6. The CDR3 runs to 14 residues. In germline, CDR1 is SGHAT, CDR2 FQNNGV. In DNA, the CDR3 is TGTGCCAGCAGCAACAGGGGATTCTATTCACCCCTCCACTTT. Translated, it gives CASSNRGFYSPLHF. The full variable domain, completed using reference TRBV11-2 and TRBJ1-6, is EAGVAQSPRYKIIEKRQSVAFWCNPISGHATLYWYQQILGQGPKLLIQFQNNGVVDDSQLPKDRFSAERLKGVDSTLKIQPAKLEDSAVYLCASSNRGFYSPLHFGNGTRLTVT.

The table lists this clone with a count of one. The chain uses TRBV21-1 and TRBJ2-6; TRBD1, the D gene given by the table, was not confirmed from the DNA. TRBV21-1 represents a pseudogene. The CDR3 contains 21 residues. The CDR3 is CASSKKRDRDRGDSGANVLTF. DNA of the CDR3: TGTGCCAGCAGCAAAAAAAGAGACCGGGACAGGGGGGACTCTGGGGCCAACGTCCTGACTTTC.

This chain uses TRBV4-2 with TRBJ2-5; the match to TRBD2 covers 11 bases. The CDR3 is 17 amino acids. Germline-derived CDR1 and CDR2 are LGHNA and YNFKEQ. The ends lost 7 bases at V and 0 bases at J; junction bases unmatched: 10. The CDR3 region is CASTKWVSGGDQETQYF. In DNA form, the CDR3 reads TGTGCCAGCACCAAATGGGTTAGCGGGGGGGACCAAGAGACCCAGTACTTC.

The chain carries TRBV18 and TRBJ2-3; D gene ambiguous. CDR1 is KGHSH and CDR2 is LQKENI in the germline V gene. Trimming left V 0 bases short and J 3 bases short, with 7 bases between. This CDR3 has 14 amino acids. The DNA of the CDR3 is TGTGCCAGCTCACCACCCTCCAGAACAGATACGCAGTATTTT. Encoded protein: CASSPPSRTDTQYF.

To note about this clone: Other DNA sequences from this sample encode an identical CDR3 as well. The chain has TRBV6-5 and TRBJ2-7; 9 bases fit TRBD2. CDR1 is MNHEY and CDR2 is SVGAGI in the germline V gene. The ends lost 6 bases at V and 3 bases at J; junction bases unmatched: 9. CDR3 length: 15 amino acids. CDR3 sequence: CASRDPGLAVYEQYF. CDR3 coding DNA: TGTGCCAGCAGAGATCCGGGACTAGCCGTCTACGAGCAGTACTTC.

As regards this clone: Other DNA sequences in this sample translate to the same CDR3. The gene calls are TRBV3-1 (or the pseudogene TRBV3-2) and TRBJ1-5; the D is unclear. Trimming left V 1 base short and J 7 bases short, with 5 bases between. This CDR3 region has 12 residues. Germline V gene sequence: CDR1 LGHDT, CDR2 YNNKEL (reference sequence). CDR3 sequence reads: CASSQAGQPQHF. As DNA, the CDR3 is TGTGCCAGCAGCCAAGCGGGACAGCCCCAGCATTTT.

The chain recombines TRBV6-6 with TRBJ1-4, with TRBD1 identical over 8 bases. Trimming at V came to 6 bases and at J to 5 bases, leaving 8 bases not matched to a gene. Germline V gene sequence: CDR1 MNHNY, CDR2 SVGAGI (reference sequence). The CDR3 spans 15 residues. CDR3 DNA sequence: TGTGCCAGCAGCAGGGGGACAGGATCCAATGAAAAACTGTTTTTT. The encoded protein is CASSRGTGSNEKLFF.

V and J are TRBV5-1 and TRBJ2-6; the D is unclear. V lost 0 bases and J 0 bases, leaving 10 bases between the germline ends. The CDR3 consists of 17 residues. CDR1 and CDR2 from the germline V gene are SGHRS and YFSETQ. In DNA, the CDR3 is TGCGCCAGCAGCTTGGTACCAGGCACCTCTGGGGCCAACGTCCTGACTTTC. Translated: CASSLVPGTSGANVLTF.